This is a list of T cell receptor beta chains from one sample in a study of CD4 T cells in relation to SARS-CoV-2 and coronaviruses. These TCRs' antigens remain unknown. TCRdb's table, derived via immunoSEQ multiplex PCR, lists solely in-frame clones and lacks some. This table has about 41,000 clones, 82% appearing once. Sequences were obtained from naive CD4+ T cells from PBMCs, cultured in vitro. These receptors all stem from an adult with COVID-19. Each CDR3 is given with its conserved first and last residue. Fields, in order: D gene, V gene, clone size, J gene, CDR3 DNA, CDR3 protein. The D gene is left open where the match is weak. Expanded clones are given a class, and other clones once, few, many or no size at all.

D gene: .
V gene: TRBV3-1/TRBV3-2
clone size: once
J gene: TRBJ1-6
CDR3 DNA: TGTGCCAGCAGAGAAGCCCCGGGGACCTATTCACCCCTCCACTTT
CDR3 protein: CASREAPGTYSPLHF

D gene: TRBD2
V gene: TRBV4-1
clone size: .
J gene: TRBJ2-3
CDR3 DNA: TGCGCCAGCAGCCCAAACCGGGACTACAGGCCCACAGATACGCAGTATTTT
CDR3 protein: CASSPNRDYRPTDTQYF

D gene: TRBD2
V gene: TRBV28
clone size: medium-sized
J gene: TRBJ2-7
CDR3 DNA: TGTGCCAGCAGTTCCCTCGGAGGGAGGGGAGAGGGCGAGCAGTACTTC
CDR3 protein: CASSSLGGRGEGEQYF

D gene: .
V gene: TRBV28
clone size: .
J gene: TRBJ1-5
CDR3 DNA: TGTGCCAGCAGGCCCTCGCCGGATAGCAATCAGCCCCAGCATTTT
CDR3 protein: CASRPSPDSNQPQHF

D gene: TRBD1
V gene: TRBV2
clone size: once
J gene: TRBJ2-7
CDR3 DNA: TGTGCCAGCAGTGCGCCTGGGACAGGGGTCTACGAGCAGTACTTC
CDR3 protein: CASSAPGTGVYEQYF

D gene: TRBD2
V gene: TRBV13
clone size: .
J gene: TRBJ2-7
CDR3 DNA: TGTGCCAGCAGCAGCCCGACTAGCGGGAGGCCCTACGAGCAGTACTTC
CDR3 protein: CASSSPTSGRPYEQYF

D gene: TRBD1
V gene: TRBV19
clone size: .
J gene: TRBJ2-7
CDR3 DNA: TGTGCCAGTACCGGACCAGGACAGGGCTCGTACGAGCAGTACTTC
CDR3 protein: CASTGPGQGSYEQYF

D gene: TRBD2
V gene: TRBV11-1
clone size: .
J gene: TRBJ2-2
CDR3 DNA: TGTGCCAGCAGCCCCAAACCGAGCGGGGGCACCGGGGAGCTGTTTTTT
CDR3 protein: CASSPKPSGGTGELFF

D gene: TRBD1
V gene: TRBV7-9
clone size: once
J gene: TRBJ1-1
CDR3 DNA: TGTGCCAGCAGCCCAGGACAGGGGCGCGACACTGAAGCTTTCTTT
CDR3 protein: CASSPGQGRDTEAFF

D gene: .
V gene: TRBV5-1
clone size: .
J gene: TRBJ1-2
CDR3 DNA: TGCGCCAGCAGCCGAACAGCCCCGCTTGATAGCTACACCTTC
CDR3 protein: CASSRTAPLDSYTF

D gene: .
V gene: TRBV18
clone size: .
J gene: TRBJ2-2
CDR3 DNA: TGTGCCAGCTCACTGAGGGCAGACGGGGAGCTGTTTTTT
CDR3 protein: CASSLRADGELFF